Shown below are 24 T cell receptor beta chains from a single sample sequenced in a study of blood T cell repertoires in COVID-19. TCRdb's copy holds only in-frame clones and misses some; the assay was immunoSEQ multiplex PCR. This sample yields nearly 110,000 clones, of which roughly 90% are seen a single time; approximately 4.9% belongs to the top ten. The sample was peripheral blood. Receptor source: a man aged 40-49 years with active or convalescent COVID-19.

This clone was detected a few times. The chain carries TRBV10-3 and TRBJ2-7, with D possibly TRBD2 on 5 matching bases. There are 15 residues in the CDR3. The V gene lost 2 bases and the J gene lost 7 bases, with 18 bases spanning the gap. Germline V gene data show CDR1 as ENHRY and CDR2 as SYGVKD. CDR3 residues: CAISEALLTTGEQYF. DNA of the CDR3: TGTGCCATCAGTGAGGCCCTTCTCACTACGGGAGAGCAGTACTTC.

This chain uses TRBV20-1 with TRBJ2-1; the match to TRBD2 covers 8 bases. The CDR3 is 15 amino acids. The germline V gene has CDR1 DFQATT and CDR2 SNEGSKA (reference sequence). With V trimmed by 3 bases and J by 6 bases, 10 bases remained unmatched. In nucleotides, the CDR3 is TGCAGTGCTAGTTGGGGAGTCGGGAGGGCCAATGAGCAGTTCTTC. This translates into CSASWGVGRANEQFF.

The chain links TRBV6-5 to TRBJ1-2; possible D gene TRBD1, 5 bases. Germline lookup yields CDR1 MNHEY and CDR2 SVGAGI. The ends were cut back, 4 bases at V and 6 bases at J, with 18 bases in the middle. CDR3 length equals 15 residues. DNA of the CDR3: TGTGCCAGCAGTTTCACATCAGGGTTACGGGATGGCTACACCTTC. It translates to CASSFTSGLRDGYTF.

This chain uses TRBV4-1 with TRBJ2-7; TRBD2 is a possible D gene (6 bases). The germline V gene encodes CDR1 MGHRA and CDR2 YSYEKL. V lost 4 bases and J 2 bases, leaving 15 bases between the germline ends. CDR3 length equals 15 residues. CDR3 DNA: TGCGCCAGCAGCCGATCCGGGACTCTAGCCTACGAGCAGTACTTC. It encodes CASSRSGTLAYEQYF.

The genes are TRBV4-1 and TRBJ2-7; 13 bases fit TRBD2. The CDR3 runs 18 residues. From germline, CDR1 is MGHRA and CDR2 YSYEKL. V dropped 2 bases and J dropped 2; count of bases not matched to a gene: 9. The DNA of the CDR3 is TGCGCCAGCAGCCAATCAGTGACTAGCGGGAGGAGGACCTACGAGCAGTACTTC. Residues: CASSQSVTSGRRTYEQYF.

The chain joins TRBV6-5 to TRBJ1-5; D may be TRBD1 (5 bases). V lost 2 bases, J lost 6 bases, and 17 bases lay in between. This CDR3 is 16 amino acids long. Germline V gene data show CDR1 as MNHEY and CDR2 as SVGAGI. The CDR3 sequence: CASSYGAGRRSQPQHF. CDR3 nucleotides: TGTGCCAGCAGTTACGGGGCAGGGAGGCGGAGTCAGCCCCAGCATTTT.

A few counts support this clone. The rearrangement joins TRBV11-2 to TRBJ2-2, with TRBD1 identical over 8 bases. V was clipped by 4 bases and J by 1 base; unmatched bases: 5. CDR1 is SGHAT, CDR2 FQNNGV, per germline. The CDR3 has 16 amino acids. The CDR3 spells CASSSTGGQNTGELFF. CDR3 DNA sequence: TGTGCCAGCAGCTCAACAGGGGGACAGAACACCGGGGAGCTGTTTTTT.

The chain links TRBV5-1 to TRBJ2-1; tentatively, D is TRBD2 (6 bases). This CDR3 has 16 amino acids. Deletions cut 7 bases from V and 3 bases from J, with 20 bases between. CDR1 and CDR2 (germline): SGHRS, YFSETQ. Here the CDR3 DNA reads TGCGCCAGCGCTAGAATCGCGGGACTCCGCTACAATGAGCAGTTCTTC. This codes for CASARIAGLRYNEQFF.

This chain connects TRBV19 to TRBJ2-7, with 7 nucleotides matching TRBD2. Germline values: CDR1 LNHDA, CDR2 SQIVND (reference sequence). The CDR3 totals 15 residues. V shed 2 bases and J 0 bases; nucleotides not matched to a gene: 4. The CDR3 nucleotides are TGTGCCAGTAGTATAAGGGGACTAAACTCCTACGAGCAGTACTTC. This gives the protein CASSIRGLNSYEQYF.

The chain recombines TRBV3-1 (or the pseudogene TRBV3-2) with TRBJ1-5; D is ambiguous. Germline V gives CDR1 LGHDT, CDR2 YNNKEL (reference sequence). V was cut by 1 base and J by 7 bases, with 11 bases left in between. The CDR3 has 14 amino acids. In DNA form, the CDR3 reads TGTGCCAGCAGCCAAGCGGGAGTAGCACAGCCCCAGCATTTT. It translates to CASSQAGVAQPQHF.

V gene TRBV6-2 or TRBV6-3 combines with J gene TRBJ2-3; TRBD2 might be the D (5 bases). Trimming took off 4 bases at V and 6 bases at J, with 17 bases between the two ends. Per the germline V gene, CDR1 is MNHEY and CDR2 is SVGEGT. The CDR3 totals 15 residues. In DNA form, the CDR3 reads TGTGCCAGCAGTTGGACTGTCGGGGTTTGGGATACGCAGTATTTT. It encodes CASSWTVGVWDTQYF.

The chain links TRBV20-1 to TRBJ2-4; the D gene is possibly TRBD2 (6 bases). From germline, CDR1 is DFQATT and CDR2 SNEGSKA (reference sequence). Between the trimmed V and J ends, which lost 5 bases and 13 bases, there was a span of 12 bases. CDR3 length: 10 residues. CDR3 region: CSAARDLQYF. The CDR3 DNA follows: TGCAGTGCTGCCCGGGACTTACAGTACTTC.

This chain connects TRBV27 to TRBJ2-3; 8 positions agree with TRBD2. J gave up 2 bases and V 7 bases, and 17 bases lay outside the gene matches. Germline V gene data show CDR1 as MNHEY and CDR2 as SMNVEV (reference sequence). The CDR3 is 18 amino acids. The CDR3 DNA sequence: TGTGCCAGCAACCTCAGCGGGACTAGGGCTGGGATCACAGATACGCAGTATTTT. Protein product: CASNLSGTRAGITDTQYF.

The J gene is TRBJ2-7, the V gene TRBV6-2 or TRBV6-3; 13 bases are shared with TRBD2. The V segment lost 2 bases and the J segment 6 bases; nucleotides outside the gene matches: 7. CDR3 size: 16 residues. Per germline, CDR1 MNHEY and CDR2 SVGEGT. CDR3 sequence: CASSYVGLAGVSEQYF. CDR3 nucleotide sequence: TGTGCCAGCAGTTACGTCGGACTAGCGGGAGTATCCGAGCAGTACTTC.

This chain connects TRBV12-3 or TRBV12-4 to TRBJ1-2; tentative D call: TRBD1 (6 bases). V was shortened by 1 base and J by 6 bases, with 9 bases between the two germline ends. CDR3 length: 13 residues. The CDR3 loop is CASSLGQANGYTF. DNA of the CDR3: TGTGCCAGCAGTTTAGGACAGGCTAATGGCTACACCTTC.

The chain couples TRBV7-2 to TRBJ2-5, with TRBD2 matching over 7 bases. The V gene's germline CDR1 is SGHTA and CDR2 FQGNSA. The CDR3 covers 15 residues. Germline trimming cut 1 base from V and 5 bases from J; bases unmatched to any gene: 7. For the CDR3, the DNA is TGTGCCAGCAGCTTAGTTTTCGGGGGGATGGAGACCCAGTACTTC. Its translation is CASSLVFGGMETQYF.

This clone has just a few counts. CDR3 sequence (DNA): TGTGCCAGCAGTCTCAACAGGGGGCTCACCTTC. Encoded protein: CASSLNRGLTF. The chain employs TRBV6-6 and TRBJ1-2; 9 positions agree with TRBD1. Germline V lookup: CDR1 MNHNY, CDR2 SVGAGI (reference sequence). This CDR3 is 11 amino acids long. Unmatched junction bases numbered 5, after V lost 5 bases and J lost 13 bases.

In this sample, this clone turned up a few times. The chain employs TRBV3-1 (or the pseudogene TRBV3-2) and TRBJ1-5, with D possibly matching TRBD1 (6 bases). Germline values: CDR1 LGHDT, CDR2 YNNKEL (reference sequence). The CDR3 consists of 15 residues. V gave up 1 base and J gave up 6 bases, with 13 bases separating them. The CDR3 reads CASSQGAGAGQPQHF. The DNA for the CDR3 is TGTGCCAGCAGCCAAGGCGCGGGGGCCGGTCAGCCCCAGCATTTT.

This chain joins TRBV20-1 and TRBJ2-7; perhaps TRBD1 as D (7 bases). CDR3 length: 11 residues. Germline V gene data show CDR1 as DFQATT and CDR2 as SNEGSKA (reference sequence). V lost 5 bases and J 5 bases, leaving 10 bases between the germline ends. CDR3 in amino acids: CSASGGHEQYF. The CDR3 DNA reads TGCAGTGCTTCAGGGGGGCACGAGCAGTACTTC.

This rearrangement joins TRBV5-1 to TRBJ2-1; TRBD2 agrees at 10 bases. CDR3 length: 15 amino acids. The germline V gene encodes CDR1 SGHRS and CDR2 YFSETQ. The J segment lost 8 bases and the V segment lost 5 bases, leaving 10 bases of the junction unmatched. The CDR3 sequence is CASRMASGRLDEQFF. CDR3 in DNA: TGCGCCAGCAGGATGGCTAGCGGGAGATTAGATGAGCAGTTCTTC.

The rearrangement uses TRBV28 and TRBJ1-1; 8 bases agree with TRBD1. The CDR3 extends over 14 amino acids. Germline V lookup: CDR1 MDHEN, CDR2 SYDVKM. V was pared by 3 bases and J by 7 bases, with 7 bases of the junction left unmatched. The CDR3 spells CASSFQGARGEAFF. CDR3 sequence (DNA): TGTGCCAGCAGTTTCCAGGGGGCTAGGGGTGAAGCTTTCTTT.

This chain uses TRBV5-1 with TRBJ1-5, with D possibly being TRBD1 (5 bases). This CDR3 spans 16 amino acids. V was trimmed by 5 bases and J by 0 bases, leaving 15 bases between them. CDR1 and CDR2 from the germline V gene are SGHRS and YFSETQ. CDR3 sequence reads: CASRGGAANSNQPQHF. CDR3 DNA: TGCGCCAGCAGGGGAGGGGCAGCGAATAGCAATCAGCCCCAGCATTTT.

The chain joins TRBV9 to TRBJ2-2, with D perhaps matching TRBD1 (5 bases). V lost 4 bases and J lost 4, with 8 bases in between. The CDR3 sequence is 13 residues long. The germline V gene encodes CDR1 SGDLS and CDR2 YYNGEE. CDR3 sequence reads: CASSPQGTGELFF. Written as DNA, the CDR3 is TGTGCCAGCAGCCCCCAGGGCACCGGGGAGCTGTTTTTT.

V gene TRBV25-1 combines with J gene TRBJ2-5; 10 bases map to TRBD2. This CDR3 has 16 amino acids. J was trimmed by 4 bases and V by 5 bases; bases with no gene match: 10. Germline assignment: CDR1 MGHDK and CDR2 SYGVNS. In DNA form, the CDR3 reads TGTGCCAGCAGTTCCCCCGGGACTAGCGTCGGAGAGACCCAGTACTTC. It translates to CASSSPGTSVGETQYF.